This T cell receptor beta chain comes out of a study of cytomegalovirus exposure and HLA in healthy donors. The study's findings and limits: What was likely a sequencing artifact was a cluster of highly shared sequence variants.

With respect to this clone: The antigen is undetermined.

This PCR relied on a set of 60 Vbeta primers and 13 Jbeta primers. The assay was immunoSEQ multiplex PCR, and TCRdb's table has in-frame clones only and misses some. This sample has some 57,000 clones; 45% to 70% occur once, and the top ten carry about 10%. Between the trimmed V and J ends, which lost 8 bases and 5 bases, there was a span of 15 bases. The CDR3 runs to 13 residues. Germline V gene data show CDR1 as LNHDA and CDR2 as SQIVND (reference sequence). The V and J genes are TRBV19 and TRBJ1-2, with D possibly TRBD1 on 6 matching bases. Sequences were obtained from PBMCs. This TCR came from a human donor in good health. The CDR3 reads CASAAGASYGYTF. The CDR3 nucleotides read TGTGCCAGTGCCGCGGGGGCAAGTTATGGCTACACCTTC.